This TCR beta chain was captured in a study of OX40 agonist ivuxolimab in advanced cancers. The study, taken as a whole, reports: Partial responders dosed at 0.1-3.0 mg/kg displayed clonal expansion ranking among the lowest. Several nonresponders also turned out to have low normalized T-cell clonal expansion. The work left the antigen specificity of expanded peripheral T cells undetermined.

The germline gives CDR1 SGDLS, CDR2 YYNGEE. This CDR3 comprises 13 residues. The V end was cut by 2 bases, the J end by 1 base, with 7 bases between. Autoimmune disease history or systemic immunosuppression barred patients. Only in-frame clones appear in the TCRdb table, and some are missing; sequencing was by immunoSEQ multiplex PCR. The sample lists about 32,000 clones; 87% were seen once. This clone occurred once. What it binds is not known. The chain links TRBV9 to TRBJ2-7; tentative D call: TRBD1 (5 bases). The specimen comprised CD4+ or CD8+ T cells sorted from blood, sampled in a trial of the OX40 agonist ivuxolimab. This clonotype was sampled from an adult with an advanced solid tumor such as melanoma, head and neck, liver or kidney cancer. This CDR3 reads CASSVAGSYEQYF. The CDR3, as DNA: TGTGCCAGCAGCGTGGCAGGGTCCTACGAGCAGTACTTC.